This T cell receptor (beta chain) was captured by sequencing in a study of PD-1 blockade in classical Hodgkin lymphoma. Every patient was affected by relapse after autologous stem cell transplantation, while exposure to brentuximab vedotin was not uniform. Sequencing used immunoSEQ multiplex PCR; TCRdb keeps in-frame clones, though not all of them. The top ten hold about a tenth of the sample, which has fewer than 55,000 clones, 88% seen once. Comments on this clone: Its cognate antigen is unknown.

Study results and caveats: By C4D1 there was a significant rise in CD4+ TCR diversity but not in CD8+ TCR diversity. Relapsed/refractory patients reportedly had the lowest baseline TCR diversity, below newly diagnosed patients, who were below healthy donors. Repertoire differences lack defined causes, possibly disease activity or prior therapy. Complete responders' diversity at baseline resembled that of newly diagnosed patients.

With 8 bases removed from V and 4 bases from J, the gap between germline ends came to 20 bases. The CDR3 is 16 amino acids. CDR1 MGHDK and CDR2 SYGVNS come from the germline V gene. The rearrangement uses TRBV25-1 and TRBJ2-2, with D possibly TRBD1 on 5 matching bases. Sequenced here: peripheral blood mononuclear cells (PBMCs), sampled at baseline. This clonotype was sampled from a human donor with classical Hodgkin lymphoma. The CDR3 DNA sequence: TGTGCCAGCTCAGCTAGGCCAGGGCGAGGCACCGGGGAGCTGTTTTTT. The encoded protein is CASSARPGRGTGELFF.